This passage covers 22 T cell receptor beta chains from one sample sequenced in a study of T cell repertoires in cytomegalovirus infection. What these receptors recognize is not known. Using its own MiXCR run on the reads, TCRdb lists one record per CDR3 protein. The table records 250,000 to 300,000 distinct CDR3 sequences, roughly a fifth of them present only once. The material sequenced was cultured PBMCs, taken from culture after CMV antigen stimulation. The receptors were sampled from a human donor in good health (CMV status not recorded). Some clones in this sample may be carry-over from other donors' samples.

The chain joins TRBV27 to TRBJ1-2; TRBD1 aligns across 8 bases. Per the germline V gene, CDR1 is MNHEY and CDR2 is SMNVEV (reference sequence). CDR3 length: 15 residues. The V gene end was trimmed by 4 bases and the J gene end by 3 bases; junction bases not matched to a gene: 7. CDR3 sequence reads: CASSSPSTGDYGYTF. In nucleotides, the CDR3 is TGTGCCAGCAGTTCTCCCTCGACAGGGGACTATGGCTACACCTTC.

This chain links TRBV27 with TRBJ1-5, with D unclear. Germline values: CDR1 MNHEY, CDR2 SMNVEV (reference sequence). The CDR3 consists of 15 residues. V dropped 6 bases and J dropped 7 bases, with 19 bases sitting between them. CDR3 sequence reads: CASSPSLRAKQPQHF. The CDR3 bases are TGTGCCAGCAGCCCATCTCTGAGAGCCAAACAGCCCCAGCATTTT.

Here the CDR3 DNA reads TGCGCCAGCAGCTTGAACACCCCACCTCATCAGCCCCAGCATTTT. This codes for CASSLNTPPHQPQHF. This chain links TRBV5-1 with TRBJ1-5; D is unresolved. This CDR3 is 15 amino acids long. The V and J ends lost 1 base and 5 bases respectively, with 13 bases between them. The germline CDR1 and CDR2 sequences are SGHRS and YFSETQ.

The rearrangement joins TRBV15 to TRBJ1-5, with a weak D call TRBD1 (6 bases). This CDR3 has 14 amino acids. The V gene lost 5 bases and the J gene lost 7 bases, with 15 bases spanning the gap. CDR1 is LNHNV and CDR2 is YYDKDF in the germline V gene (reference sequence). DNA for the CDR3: TGTGCCACCAGCGTGGACAGCCTGGCCCAGCCCCAGCATTTT. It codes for CATSVDSLAQPQHF. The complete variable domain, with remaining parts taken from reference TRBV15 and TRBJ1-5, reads DAMVIQNPRYQVTQFGKPVTLSCSQTLNHNVMYWYQQKSSQAPKLLFHYYDKDFNNEADTPDNFQSRRPNTSFCFLDIRSPGLGDTAMYLCATSVDSLAQPQHFGDGTRLSIL.

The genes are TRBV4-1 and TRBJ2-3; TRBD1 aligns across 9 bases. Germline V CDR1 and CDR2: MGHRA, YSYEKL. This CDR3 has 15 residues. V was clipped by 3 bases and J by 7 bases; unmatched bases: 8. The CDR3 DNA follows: TGCGCCAGCAGCCACCGGACAGGGGATACACATACGCAGTATTTT. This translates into CASSHRTGDTHTQYF.

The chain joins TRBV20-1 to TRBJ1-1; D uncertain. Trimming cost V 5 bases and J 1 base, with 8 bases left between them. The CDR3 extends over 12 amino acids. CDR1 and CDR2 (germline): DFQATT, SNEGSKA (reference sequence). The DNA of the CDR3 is TGCAGTGCTGGGCGACAGAACACTGAAGCTTTCTTT. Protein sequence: CSAGRQNTEAFF.

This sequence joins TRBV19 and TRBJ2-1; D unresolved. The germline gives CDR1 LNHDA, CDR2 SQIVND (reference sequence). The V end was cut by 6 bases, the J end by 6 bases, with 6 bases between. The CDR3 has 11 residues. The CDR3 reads CASRATNEQFF. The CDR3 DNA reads TGTGCCAGTAGGGCTACCAATGAGCAGTTCTTC.

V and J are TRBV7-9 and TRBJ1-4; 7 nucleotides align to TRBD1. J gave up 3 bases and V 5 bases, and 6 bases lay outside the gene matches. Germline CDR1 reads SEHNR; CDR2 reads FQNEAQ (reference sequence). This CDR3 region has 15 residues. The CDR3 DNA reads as TGTGCCAGCAGCCCACGGGGACAGCCTAATGAAAAACTGTTTTTT. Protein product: CASSPRGQPNEKLFF.

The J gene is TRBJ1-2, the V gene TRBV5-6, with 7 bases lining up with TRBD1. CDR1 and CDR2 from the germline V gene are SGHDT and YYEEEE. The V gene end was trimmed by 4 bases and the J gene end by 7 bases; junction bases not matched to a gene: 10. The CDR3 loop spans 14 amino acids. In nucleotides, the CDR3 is TGTGCCAGCAGCCCCGGGACAGTAGGTCTTGGCTACACCTTC. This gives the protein CASSPGTVGLGYTF.

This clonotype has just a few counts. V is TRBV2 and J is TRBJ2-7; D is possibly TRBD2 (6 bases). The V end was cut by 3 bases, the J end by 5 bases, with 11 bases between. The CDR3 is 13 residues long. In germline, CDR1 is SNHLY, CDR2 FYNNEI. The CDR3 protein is CASSEGLDDEQYV. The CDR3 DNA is TGTGCCAGCAGTGAGGGACTTGACGACGAGCAGTACGTC.

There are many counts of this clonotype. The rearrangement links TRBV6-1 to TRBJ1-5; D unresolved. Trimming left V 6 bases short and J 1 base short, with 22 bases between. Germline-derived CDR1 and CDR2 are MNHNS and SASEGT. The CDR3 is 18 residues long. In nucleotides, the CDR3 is TGTGCCAGCAGCCCGAGATCGAGGAGGACCGAGAGCAATCAGCCCCAGCATTTT. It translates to CASSPRSRRTESNQPQHF.

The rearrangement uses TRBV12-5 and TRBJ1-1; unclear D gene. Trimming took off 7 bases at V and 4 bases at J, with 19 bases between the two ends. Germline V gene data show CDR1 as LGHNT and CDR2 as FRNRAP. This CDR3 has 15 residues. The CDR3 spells CASAEDSRGATEAFF. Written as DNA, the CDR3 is TGTGCTAGTGCCGAGGATAGCCGGGGTGCCACTGAAGCTTTCTTT. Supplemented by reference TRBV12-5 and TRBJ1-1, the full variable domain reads DARVTQTPRHKVTEMGQEVTMRCQPILGHNTVFWYRQTMMQGLELLAYFRNRAPLDDSGMPKDRFSAEMPDATLATLKIQPSEPRDSAVYFCASAEDSRGATEAFFGQGTRLTVV.

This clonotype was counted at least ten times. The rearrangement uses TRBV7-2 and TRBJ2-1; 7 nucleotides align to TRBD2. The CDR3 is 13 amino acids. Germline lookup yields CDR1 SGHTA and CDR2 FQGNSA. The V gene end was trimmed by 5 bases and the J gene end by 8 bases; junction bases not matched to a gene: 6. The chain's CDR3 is CASSRQRDHEQFF. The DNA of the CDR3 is TGTGCCAGCAGCCGACAGCGGGACCATGAGCAGTTCTTC.

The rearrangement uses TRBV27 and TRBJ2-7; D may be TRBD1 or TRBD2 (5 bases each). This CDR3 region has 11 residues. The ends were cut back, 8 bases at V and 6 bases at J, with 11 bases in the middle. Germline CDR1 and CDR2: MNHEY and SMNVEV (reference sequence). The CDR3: CASGWGSEQYF. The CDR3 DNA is TGTGCCAGCGGGTGGGGGTCCGAGCAGTACTTC.

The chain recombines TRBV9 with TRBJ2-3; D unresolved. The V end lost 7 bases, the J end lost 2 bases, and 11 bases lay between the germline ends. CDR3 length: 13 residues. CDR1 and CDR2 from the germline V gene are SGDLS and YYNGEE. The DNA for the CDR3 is TGTGCCAGCGGACGCCAACTCACAGATACGCAGTATTTT. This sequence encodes CASGRQLTDTQYF.

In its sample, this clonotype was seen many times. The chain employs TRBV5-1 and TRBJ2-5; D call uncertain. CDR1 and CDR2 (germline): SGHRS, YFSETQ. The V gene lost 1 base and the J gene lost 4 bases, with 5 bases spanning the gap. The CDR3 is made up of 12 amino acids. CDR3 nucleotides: TGCGCCAGCAGCTTGAGACGAGAGACCCAGTACTTC. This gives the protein CASSLRRETQYF.

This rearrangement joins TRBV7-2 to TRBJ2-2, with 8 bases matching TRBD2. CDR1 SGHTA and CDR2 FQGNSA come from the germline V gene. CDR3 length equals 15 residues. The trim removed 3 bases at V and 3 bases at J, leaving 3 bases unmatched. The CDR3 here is CASSFSGTYTGELFF. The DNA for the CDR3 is TGTGCCAGCAGCTTTAGCGGGACGTACACCGGGGAGCTGTTTTTT.

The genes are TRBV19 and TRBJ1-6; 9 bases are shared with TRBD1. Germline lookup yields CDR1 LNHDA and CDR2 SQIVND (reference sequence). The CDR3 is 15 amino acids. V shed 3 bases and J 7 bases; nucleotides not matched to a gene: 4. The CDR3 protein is CASSIGGQGNSPLHF. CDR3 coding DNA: TGTGCCAGTAGTATTGGGGGACAGGGAAATTCACCCCTCCACTTT.

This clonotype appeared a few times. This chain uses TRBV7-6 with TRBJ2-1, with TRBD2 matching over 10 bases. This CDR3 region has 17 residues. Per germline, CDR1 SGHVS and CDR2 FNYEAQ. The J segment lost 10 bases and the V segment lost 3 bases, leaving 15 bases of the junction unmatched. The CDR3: CASSFLPWASGSREQFF. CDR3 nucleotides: TGTGCCAGCAGCTTTTTGCCGTGGGCTAGCGGGAGCAGGGAGCAGTTCTTC.

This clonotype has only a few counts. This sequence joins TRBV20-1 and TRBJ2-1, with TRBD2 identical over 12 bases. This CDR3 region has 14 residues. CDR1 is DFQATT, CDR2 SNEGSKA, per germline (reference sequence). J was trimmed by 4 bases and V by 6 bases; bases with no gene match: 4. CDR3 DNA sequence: TGCAGTGCGATAGGACTAGCGGGGTACAATGAGCAGTTCTTC. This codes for CSAIGLAGYNEQFF.

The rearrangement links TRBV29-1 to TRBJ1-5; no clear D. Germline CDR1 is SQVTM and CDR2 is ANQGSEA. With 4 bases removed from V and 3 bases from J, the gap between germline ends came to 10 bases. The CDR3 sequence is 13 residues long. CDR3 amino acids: CSVAKENNQPQHF. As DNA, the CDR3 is TGCAGCGTTGCCAAGGAGAACAATCAGCCCCAGCATTTT.

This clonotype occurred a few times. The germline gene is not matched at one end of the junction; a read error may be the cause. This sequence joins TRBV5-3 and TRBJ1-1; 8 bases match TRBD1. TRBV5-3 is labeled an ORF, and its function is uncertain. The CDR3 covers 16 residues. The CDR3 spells CASSLVIGQGEAEAFF. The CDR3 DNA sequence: TGTGCCAGCAGCTTGGTGATCGGACAGGGAGAGGCTGAAGCTTTCTTT.